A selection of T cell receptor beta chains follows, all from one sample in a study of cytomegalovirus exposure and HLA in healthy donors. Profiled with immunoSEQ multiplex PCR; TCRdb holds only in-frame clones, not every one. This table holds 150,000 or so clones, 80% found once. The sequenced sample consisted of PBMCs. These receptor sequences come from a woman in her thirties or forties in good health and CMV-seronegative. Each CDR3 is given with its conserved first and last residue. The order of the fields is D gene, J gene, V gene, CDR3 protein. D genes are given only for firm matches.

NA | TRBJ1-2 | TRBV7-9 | CASSSGDFVYTF
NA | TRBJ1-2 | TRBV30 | CAWREVGGYTF
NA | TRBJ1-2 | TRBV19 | CASSILPDQGNYGYTF
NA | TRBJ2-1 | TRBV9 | CASSPRVGAGYNEQFF
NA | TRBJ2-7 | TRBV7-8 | CASSLSGRGYEQYF
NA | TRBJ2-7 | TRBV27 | CASRPGTITYEQYF
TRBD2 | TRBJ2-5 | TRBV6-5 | CASSYSNGGREETQYF
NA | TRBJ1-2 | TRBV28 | CASRPSGQPSEDGYTF
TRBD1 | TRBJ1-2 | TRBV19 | CASTPYRGSLYGYTF
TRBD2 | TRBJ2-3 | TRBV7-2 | CASSLVTGGAPDTQYF
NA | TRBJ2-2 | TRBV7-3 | CASSPTRGNTGELFF
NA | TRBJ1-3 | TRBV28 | CASRRYAGNTIYF
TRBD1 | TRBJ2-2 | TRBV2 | CASTRGQANTGELFF
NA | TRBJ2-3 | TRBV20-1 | CSASGVTQYF
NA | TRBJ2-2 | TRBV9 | CASSVLLGRELFF
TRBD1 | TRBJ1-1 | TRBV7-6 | CASSLTGATEAFF
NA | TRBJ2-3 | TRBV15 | CATGTSKPGLITQYF
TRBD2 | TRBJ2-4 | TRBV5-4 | CASSLGLGNIQYF
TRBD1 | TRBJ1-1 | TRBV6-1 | CASRTGGGEAFF
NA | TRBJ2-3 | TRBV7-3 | CASSPSPSTDTQYF
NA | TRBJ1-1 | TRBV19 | CASSYEGGTEAFF
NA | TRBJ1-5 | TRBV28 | CASRAGRRGSNQPQHF
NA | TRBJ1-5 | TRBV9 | CASSVLTGSVQPQHF
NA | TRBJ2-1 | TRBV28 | CASSLQGYFKNEQFF
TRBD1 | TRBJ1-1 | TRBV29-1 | CSVEGQGGATEAFF
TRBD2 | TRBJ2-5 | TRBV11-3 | CASSLAFSGGLQETQYF
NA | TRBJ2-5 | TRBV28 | CASSPLRRGLQETQYF
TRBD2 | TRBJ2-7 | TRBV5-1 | CASSLVASGGYEQYF
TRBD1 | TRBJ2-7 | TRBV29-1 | CSVELPGGFAEQYF
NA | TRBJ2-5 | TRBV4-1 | CASSPTPDAGKVGFSYF
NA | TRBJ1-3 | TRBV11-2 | CASSLGGHSGNTIYF
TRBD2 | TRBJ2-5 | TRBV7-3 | CASSKLAGVQETQYF
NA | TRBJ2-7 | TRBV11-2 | CASSLGPGYEAGEQYF
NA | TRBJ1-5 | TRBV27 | CASSSVAGQPQHF
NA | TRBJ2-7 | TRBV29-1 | CSIELAADYEQYF
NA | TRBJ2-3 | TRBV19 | CASSIAGGTDTQYF
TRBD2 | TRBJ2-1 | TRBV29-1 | CSVWRGGAYNEQFF
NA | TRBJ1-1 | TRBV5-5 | CASSLVGGAGNTEAFF
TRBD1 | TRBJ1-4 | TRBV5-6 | CASSFGTGGNEKLFF
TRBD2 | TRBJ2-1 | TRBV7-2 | CASSLGGGAYNEQFF
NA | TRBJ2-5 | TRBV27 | CASSFRSPQETQYF
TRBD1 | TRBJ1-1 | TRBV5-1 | CASSQSTGSLMNTEAFF
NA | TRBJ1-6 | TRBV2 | CASSEGPSFGNSPLHF
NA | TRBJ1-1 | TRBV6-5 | CASSYRTAATEAFF
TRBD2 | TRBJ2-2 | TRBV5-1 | CASSWTSGSSSGELFF
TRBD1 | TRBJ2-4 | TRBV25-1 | CASSTLRSTGGFDIQYF
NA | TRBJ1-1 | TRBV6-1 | CASRALAVEAFF
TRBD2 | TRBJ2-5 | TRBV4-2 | CASSHTSGGVETQYF
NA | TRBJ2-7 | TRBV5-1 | CASSFVSQPGYEQYF
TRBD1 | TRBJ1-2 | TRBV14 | CASSLSRQGPGGYTF
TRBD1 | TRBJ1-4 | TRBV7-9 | CASSPQGALNEKLFF
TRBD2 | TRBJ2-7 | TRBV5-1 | CASSKTSGPTEQYF
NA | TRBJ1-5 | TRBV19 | CASSPSARQPQHF
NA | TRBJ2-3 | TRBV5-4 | CASSPGPLYATDTQYF
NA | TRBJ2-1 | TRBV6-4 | CASSEMAEGYNEQFF
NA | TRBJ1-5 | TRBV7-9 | CASSPREGRSNQPQHF
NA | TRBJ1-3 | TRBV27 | CASSLSLSSFHSGNTIYF
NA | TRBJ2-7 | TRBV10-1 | CASSENPSDTYEQYF